This is a list of T cell receptor beta chains from one sample in a study of cytomegalovirus exposure and HLA in healthy donors. Profiled with immunoSEQ multiplex PCR; TCRdb holds only in-frame clones, not every one. Of about 160,000 clones in the sample, roughly 77% were seen once. The sequenced material came from PBMCs. The source is a man aged 25-40 years in good health and CMV-seropositive. CDR3s include the opening cysteine and the closing phenylalanine or tryptophan. The D gene is left open where the match is weak. The listing skips clone size in some rows; elsewhere it reads once, few, many or a size class.

TRBJ1-2 TRBV2 . . CASRMAGANYGYTF TGTGCCAGCAGAATGGCAGGGGCTAACTATGGCTACACCTTC
TRBJ2-7 TRBV7-2 . few CASSLDNWERSYEQYF TGTGCCAGCAGCTTAGATAACTGGGAGCGGAGCTACGAGCAGTACTTC
TRBJ2-7 TRBV7-2 TRBD2 . CASSLESGGAEQYF TGTGCCAGCAGCTTAGAGAGCGGGGGGGCCGAGCAGTACTTC
TRBJ2-2 TRBV5-1 . . CASSLPGAGGTGELFF TGCGCCAGCAGCCTCCCCGGGGCCGGGGGCACCGGGGAGCTGTTTTTT
TRBJ2-2 TRBV11-2 . . CASSLGQRSGELFF TGTGCCAGCAGCTTAGGACAGAGGTCCGGGGAGCTGTTTTTT
TRBJ2-7 TRBV4-1 TRBD2 . CASSQGTSGGSSYEQYF TGCGCCAGCAGCCAAGGGACTAGCGGGGGTAGCTCCTACGAGCAGTACTTC
TRBJ2-7 TRBV7-3 TRBD1 . CASSLKHRGHSYEQYF TGTGCCAGCAGCTTAAAACACAGGGGGCACTCCTACGAGCAGTACTTC
TRBJ2-7 TRBV10-1 . once CANWTGNYEQYF TGCGCCAATTGGACGGGAAACTACGAGCAGTACTTC
TRBJ2-5 TRBV5-1 . . CASSITFQETQYF TGCGCCAGCAGCATCACTTTCCAAGAGACCCAGTACTTC
TRBJ2-1 TRBV6-5 TRBD2 . CASGRWTSGYNEQFF TGTGCCAGCGGCCGTTGGACTAGCGGTTACAATGAGCAGTTCTTC
TRBJ1-3 TRBV5-6 . few CASSSGQLSYF TGTGCCAGCAGCTCTGGACAACTCAGTTATTTT
TRBJ1-5 TRBV30 . . CAWSRADLSNQPQHF TGTGCCTGGAGTAGAGCGGACCTTAGCAATCAGCCCCAGCATTTT
TRBJ1-3 TRBV10-3 . . CAISEWTAFSGNTIYF TGTGCCATCAGTGAGTGGACAGCCTTCTCTGGAAACACCATATATTTT
TRBJ2-1 TRBV4-1 . . CASSQVAVNEQFF TGCGCCAGCAGCCAAGTGGCAGTTAATGAGCAGTTCTTC
TRBJ2-2 TRBV29-1 . many CSVPSEYGELFF TGCAGCGTTCCGAGCGAATACGGGGAGCTGTTTTTT
TRBJ1-4 TRBV4-3 . . CASSEPASLLVDNEKLFF TGCGCCAGCAGTGAACCTGCCAGTCTCCTAGTCGACAATGAAAAACTGTTTTTT
TRBJ1-1 TRBV7-9 . . CASSFERRTEAFF TGTGCCAGCAGCTTCGAGAGGCGCACTGAAGCTTTCTTT
TRBJ2-2 TRBV6-1 . . CASSERVGGVSGELFF TGTGCCAGCAGTGAAAGGGTGGGGGGAGTATCCGGGGAGCTGTTTTTT
TRBJ1-2 TRBV6-5 . . CASSNTDYGYTF TGTGCCAGCAGTAACACAGACTATGGCTACACCTTC
TRBJ1-4 TRBV6-1 . . CASSATGLGEKLFF TGTGCCAGCAGTGCCACAGGGTTGGGTGAAAAACTGTTTTTT
TRBJ1-2 TRBV5-4 . . CASSLEGVGYTF TGTGCCAGCAGCTTGGAAGGGGTAGGCTACACCTTC
TRBJ2-3 TRBV11-3 TRBD2 . CASSFTRGSAQYF TGTGCCAGCAGCTTCACGCGGGGGTCTGCGCAGTATTTT
TRBJ1-2 TRBV2 . few CASRKRGGVDYGYTF TGTGCCAGCAGAAAACGGGGGGGAGTAGACTATGGCTACACCTTC
TRBJ2-2 TRBV5-6 . . CASNLVTPGELFF TGTGCCAGCAACCTAGTAACCCCCGGGGAGCTGTTTTTT